This T cell receptor beta chain comes out of a study of blood T cell repertoires in COVID-19. Germline trimming cut 4 bases from V and 6 bases from J; bases unmatched to any gene: 2. The germline V gene encodes CDR1 SGHTA and CDR2 FQGTGA. This CDR3 is 13 amino acids long. In the original analysis: Reference gene primers were amplified, and this amplification served to estimate nucleated cell counts. Profiled with immunoSEQ multiplex PCR; TCRdb holds only in-frame clones, not every one. V, J and clone size derive from that table, while D and trimming were established from the DNA sequence. Of 330,000 or so clones listed, around 90% are singletons.

The gene calls are TRBV7-3 and TRBJ2-1; 8 positions match TRBD1. The sample consisted of PBMCs or T cells enriched from blood (not recorded which). This receptor was obtained from a woman aged 30 to 39 who had recovered from COVID-19. CDR3 nucleotide sequence: TGTGCCAGCAGCTCACAGGGGGTCAATGAGCAGTTCTTC. Protein product: CASSSQGVNEQFF.